Each of the 32 T cell receptor beta chains below was sequenced from the same sample in a study of naive and memory T cell subsets. The treatment is: skin biopsy from PPD injection site in Mantoux-positive individual. A UMI-containing oligonucleotide was joined by 3' ligation to the TCR cDNA template. Four PCR rounds used nested alpha and beta constant region primers plus the SP2 primer. TCRdb re-called the UMI-ligation and nested PCR reads through MiXCR, storing one row per CDR3 protein. Of around 30,000 distinct CDR3 sequences in the sample, less than 8.5% were seen once. The sample in question was skin, obtained from a tuberculin skin test site. The receptors shown here come from an adult in good health.

At least ten counts were recorded for this clonotype. The chain links TRBV7-2 to TRBJ2-1, with 8 bases that match TRBD2. Per the germline V gene, CDR1 is SGHTA and CDR2 is FQGNSA. V was pared by 4 bases and J by 6 bases, with 5 bases of the junction left unmatched. The CDR3 has 14 residues. The CDR3 region is CASSSAGGVNEQFF. CDR3 nucleotides: TGTGCCAGCAGCTCGGCGGGGGGAGTCAATGAGCAGTTCTTC.

This clonotype was picked up many times. The chain has TRBV6-1 and TRBJ2-3; D not certain. The V and J ends lost 4 bases and 5 bases respectively, with 7 bases between them. The CDR3 totals 12 residues. Germline V lookup: CDR1 MNHNS, CDR2 SASEGT. The DNA of the CDR3 is TGTGCCAGCAGTGGTATTCTAGATACGCAGTATTTT. It is translated as CASSGILDTQYF.

In this sample, this clonotype turned up many times. This chain links TRBV19 with TRBJ2-4; 7 bases match TRBD1. The CDR3 extends over 14 amino acids. From germline, CDR1 is LNHDA and CDR2 SQIVND (reference sequence). Unmatched junction bases numbered 7, after V lost 4 bases and J lost 7 bases. CDR3 nucleotide sequence: TGTGCCAGTAGTAACCCCGGACAGGCCAACATTCAGTACTTC. Its translation is CASSNPGQANIQYF.

This chain links TRBV6-5 with TRBJ1-1; D gene unclear. Trimming took off 0 bases at V and 4 bases at J, with 18 bases between the two ends. The CDR3 has 17 amino acids. In germline, CDR1 is MNHEY, CDR2 SVGAGI. The DNA of the CDR3 is TGTGCCAGCAGTTACTCTAGACGTTCGCATATTCGCACTGAAGCTTTCTTT. Encoded protein: CASSYSRRSHIRTEAFF.

This clonotype was counted only a few times. The chain carries TRBV20-1 and TRBJ2-3; 8 bases align to TRBD2. Germline V lookup: CDR1 DFQATT, CDR2 SNEGSKA (reference sequence). The CDR3 is 15 residues long. With 3 bases clipped from V and 1 base from J, the junction kept 6 bases outside the gene matches. CDR3 sequence (DNA): TGCAGTGCTAGGCTATCGGGGGGGGGCACAGATACGCAGTATTTT. Its translation is CSARLSGGGTDTQYF.

This clonotype qualifies as medium-sized (0.01 to 0.1%). The gene calls are TRBV12-3 or TRBV12-4 and TRBJ2-3; no clear D gene. V shed 6 bases and J shed 8 bases, with 9 bases lying between them. The CDR3 sequence is 11 residues long. The CDR3 region has the DNA TGTGCCAGCAGGCGGACCTCTACGCAGTATTTT. This translates into CASRRTSTQYF.

This clonotype showed up many times. The J gene is TRBJ2-3, the V gene TRBV19, with 8 bases matching TRBD1. This CDR3 has 15 residues. V was pared by 4 bases and J by 2 bases, with 5 bases of the junction left unmatched. Germline CDR1 reads LNHDA; CDR2 reads SQIVND (reference sequence). In DNA, the CDR3 is TGTGCCAGTAGTAAGACAGGGGCCTACACAGATACGCAGTATTTT. Translation: CASSKTGAYTDTQYF.

This clonotype was seen ten or more times. J is TRBJ2-1 and V is TRBV6-2 or TRBV6-3; D is uncertain. V shed 2 bases and J shed 0 bases, with 11 bases lying between them. CDR3 size: 16 residues. Per germline, CDR1 MNHEY and CDR2 SVGEGT. The CDR3 nucleotides are TGTGCCAGCAGTTACGGCCAGGCTATCTCCTACAATGAGCAGTTCTTC. Translating gives CASSYGQAISYNEQFF.

This clonotype was seen many times. The chain is built from TRBV5-1 and TRBJ2-4, with 9 nucleotides matching TRBD1. V lost 2 bases and J lost 0; bases outside the gene matches: 3. CDR1 is SGHRS and CDR2 is YFSETQ in the germline V gene. This CDR3 region has 16 residues. In nucleotides, the CDR3 is TGCGCCAGCAGCTTTACAGGGGGCTCAGCCAAAAACATTCAGTACTTC. This translates into CASSFTGGSAKNIQYF. The full variable domain, completed using reference TRBV5-1 and TRBJ2-4, is KAGVTQTPRYLIKTRGQQVTLSCSPISGHRSVSWYQQTPGQGLQFLFEYFSETQRNKGNFPGRFSGRQFSNSRSEMNVSTLELGDSALYLCASSFTGGSAKNIQYFGAGTRLSVL.

This clonotype was counted only a few times. This chain links TRBV12-5 with TRBJ2-1; D remains unclear. The ends were cut back, 6 bases at V and 2 bases at J, with 11 bases in the middle. Germline V CDR1 and CDR2: LGHNT, FRNRAP. The CDR3 loop spans 14 amino acids. This CDR3 reads CASGSPTAYNEQFF. For the CDR3, the DNA is TGTGCTAGTGGGTCCCCAACCGCCTACAATGAGCAGTTCTTC.

This clonotype has just a few counts. The chain has TRBV12-3 or TRBV12-4 and TRBJ1-4, with D possibly matching TRBD1 (6 bases). Trimming left V 1 base short and J 8 bases short, with 14 bases between. The CDR3 runs 15 residues. CDR3 residues: CASSLGRGAREKLFF. The CDR3 coding sequence is TGTGCCAGCAGTTTAGGAAGGGGGGCGAGGGAAAAACTGTTTTTT.

This clonotype was seen a few times. This rearrangement joins TRBV12-5 to TRBJ1-5, with unresolved D. The CDR3 is made up of 13 amino acids. Germline CDR1 is LGHNT and CDR2 is FRNRAP. V was cut by 2 bases and J by 1 base, with 3 bases left in between. The DNA of the CDR3 is TGTGCTAGTGGTTTGAGGAGCAATCAGCCCCAGCATTTT. Protein product: CASGLRSNQPQHF.

The chain has TRBV5-4 and TRBJ1-1; the match to TRBD1 covers 9 bases. Germline V gene sequence: CDR1 SGHNT, CDR2 YYREEE (reference sequence). The CDR3 is made up of 14 amino acids. With 4 bases clipped from V and 4 bases from J, the junction kept 5 bases outside the gene matches. CDR3 protein: CASSSNRGLTEAFF. In DNA, the CDR3 is TGTGCCAGCAGCAGCAACAGGGGGCTCACTGAAGCTTTCTTT. The complete variable domain, with remaining parts taken from reference TRBV5-4 and TRBJ1-1, reads ETGVTQSPTHLIKTRGQQVTLRCSSQSGHNTVSWYQQALGQGPQFIFQYYREEENGRGNFPPRFSGLQFPNYSSELNVNALELDDSALYLCASSSNRGLTEAFFGQGTRLTVV.

This clonotype was found a few times. This chain joins TRBV20-1 and TRBJ1-6; D unclear. V was shortened by 1 base and J by 0 bases, with 10 bases between the two germline ends. CDR3 size: 16 residues. Per the germline V gene, CDR1 is DFQATT and CDR2 is SNEGSKA (reference sequence). The CDR3 sequence is CSARAATSSYNSPLHF. For the CDR3, the DNA is TGCAGTGCTAGAGCAGCTACCAGCTCCTATAATTCACCCCTCCACTTT.

This clonotype rates as medium-sized. The chain carries TRBV7-2 and TRBJ2-1, with 10 positions matching TRBD2. This CDR3 is 16 amino acids long. Trimming cost V 6 bases and J 8 bases; bases outside gene matches: 13. Germline CDR1 SGHTA, CDR2 FQGNSA. CDR3 residues: CASSYTPGLAIYEQFF. The CDR3 DNA reads TGTGCCAGCAGTTACACGCCGGGACTAGCGATATATGAGCAGTTCTTC.

Comment on this clonotype: Possible read error: a much larger clone is one base away. This chain joins TRBV5-5 and TRBJ2-1; D might be TRBD1 or TRBD2, each matching 7 bases. The CDR3 is 15 amino acids. Trimming removed 2 bases from V and 9 bases from J, with 18 bases in between. CDR1 and CDR2 (germline): SGHKS, YYEKEE (reference sequence). This chain's CDR3 is CASSFTTSRGSEQFF. CDR3 DNA sequence: TGTGCCAGCAGCTTTACGACTAGCAGGGGGTCTGAGCAGTTCTTC. Supplemented by reference TRBV5-5 and TRBJ2-1, the full variable domain reads DAGVTQSPTHLIKTRGQQVTLRCSPISGHKSVSWYQQVLGQGPQFIFQYYEKEERGRGNFPDRFSARQFPNYSSELNVNALLLGDSALYLCASSFTTSRGSEQFFGPGTRLTVL.

The chain joins TRBV11-3 to TRBJ2-5; D remains ambiguous. The CDR3 runs to 13 residues. Germline CDR1 is SGHNT and CDR2 is YENEEA. The V and J ends lost 2 bases and 5 bases respectively, with 9 bases between them. This CDR3 reads CASSLRRGETQYF. The CDR3 DNA follows: TGTGCCAGCAGCTTACGGCGTGGGGAGACCCAGTACTTC.

This chain uses TRBV7-9 with TRBJ1-6; TRBD1 matches 10 bases. CDR3 length equals 16 residues. V was clipped by 2 bases and J by 7 bases; unmatched bases: 5. Germline CDR1 reads SEHNR; CDR2 reads FQNEAQ (reference sequence). The CDR3 nucleotides are TGTGCCAGCAGCTTATGGGACAGGGGATACAATTCACCCCTCCACTTT. This codes for CASSLWDRGYNSPLHF. Full variable domain (rest looked up from reference TRBV7-9 and TRBJ1-6): DTGVSQNPRHKITKRGQNVTFRCDPISEHNRLYWYRQTLGQGPEFLTYFQNEAQLEKSRLLSDRFSAERPKGSFSTLEIQRTEQGDSAMYLCASSLWDRGYNSPLHFGNGTRLTVT.

This chain uses TRBV5-1 with TRBJ2-1, with D tentatively TRBD2 (6 bases). Germline CDR1 and CDR2: SGHRS and YFSETQ. CDR3 length: 13 amino acids. The V end lost 2 bases, the J end lost 7 bases, and 10 bases lay between the germline ends. The CDR3 sequence: CASSLHSGNEQFF. The CDR3 nucleotides are TGCGCCAGCAGCTTACACAGCGGGAATGAGCAGTTCTTC.

This clonotype was counted between two and nine times. This sequence joins TRBV19 and TRBJ1-6, with unresolved D. V lost 1 base, J lost 4 bases, and 11 bases lay in between. The length of the CDR3 is 16 residues. Germline values: CDR1 LNHDA, CDR2 SQIVND (reference sequence). Here the CDR3 DNA reads TGTGCCAGTAGTATAGGAAGCTTAGCATATAATTCACCCCTCCACTTT. Its protein is CASSIGSLAYNSPLHF.

The chain couples TRBV2 to TRBJ1-1; 7 nucleotides align to TRBD1. V trimming: 8 bases; J trimming: 4 bases; junction bases outside the gene matches: 10. CDR1 SNHLY and CDR2 FYNNEI come from the germline V gene. The CDR3 is 14 residues long. The CDR3 sequence is CASPTGPGGTEAFF. In DNA form, the CDR3 reads TGTGCCAGCCCGACAGGCCCAGGGGGCACTGAAGCTTTCTTT.

This clonotype was detected ten times or more. The V gene is TRBV5-1, the J gene TRBJ1-4; tentatively, D is TRBD1 (5 bases). There are 15 residues in the CDR3. CDR1 SGHRS and CDR2 YFSETQ come from the germline V gene. Between the trimmed V and J ends, which lost 4 bases and 3 bases, there was a span of 13 bases. Here the CDR3 DNA reads TGCGCCAGCAGCCCGGGGGGAGTTTCTAATGAAAAACTGTTTTTT. It encodes CASSPGGVSNEKLFF.

This clonotype is labeled medium-sized. This chain connects TRBV29-1 to TRBJ2-5; 7 bases match TRBD2. CDR1 is SQVTM and CDR2 is ANQGSEA in the germline V gene. This CDR3 contains 15 residues. The trim removed 1 base at V and 3 bases at J, leaving 8 bases unmatched. CDR3 loop: CSVEGGRGWEETQYF. CDR3 in DNA: TGCAGCGTTGAAGGGGGGAGGGGTTGGGAAGAGACCCAGTACTTC.

This clonotype has only a few counts. V and J are TRBV29-1 and TRBJ1-1, with TRBD1 matching 7 bases. CDR1 and CDR2 (germline): SQVTM, ANQGSEA. The length of the CDR3 is 12 residues. V shed 4 bases, J shed 6 bases, and the junction held 5 bases outside the gene matches. CDR3 sequence: CSVGQGQAEAFF. DNA of the CDR3: TGCAGCGTTGGACAGGGTCAGGCTGAAGCTTTCTTT.

This clonotype showed up just a few times. This CDR3 reads CASSPREGNSPLHF. The CDR3 DNA reads TGTGCCAGTAGTCCCCGGGAAGGCAATTCACCCCTCCACTTT. V is TRBV19 and J is TRBJ1-6; D unresolved. There are 14 residues in the CDR3. V lost 5 bases, J lost 7 bases, and 12 bases lay in between. Per germline, CDR1 LNHDA and CDR2 SQIVND (reference sequence). The full variable domain, in which reference TRBV19 and TRBJ1-6 provide the parts outside the CDR3, is DGGITQSPKYLFRKEGQNVTLSCEQNLNHDAMYWYRQDPGQGLRLIYYSQIVNDFQKGDIAEGYSVSREKKESFPLTVTSAQKNPTAFYLCASSPREGNSPLHFGNGTRLTVT.

This clonotype was counted at least ten times. The genes are TRBV5-4 and TRBJ2-5, with 14 bases identical to TRBD2. Germline-derived CDR1 and CDR2 are SGHNT and YYREEE (reference sequence). V lost 5 bases, J lost 1 base, and 4 bases stayed unmatched. The CDR3 is made up of 16 amino acids. CDR3 residues: CASSPGLAGVQETQYF. In DNA, the CDR3 is TGTGCCAGCAGTCCGGGACTAGCGGGGGTCCAAGAGACCCAGTACTTC.

Details on this clonotype: Since a much larger clone is just one base distant, this may be a read error. DNA of the CDR3: TGTGCCAGTAGTCGGAAAGGGAGCGAGGACACCGGGGAGCTGTTTTTT. Amino acids: CASSRKGSEDTGELFF. The chain joins TRBV19 to TRBJ2-2; D perhaps matches TRBD2 (5 bases). The CDR3 has 16 amino acids. Trimming removed 5 bases at V and 3 bases at J, with 16 bases between. Germline values: CDR1 LNHDA, CDR2 SQIVND (reference sequence).

In this sample, this clonotype is medium-sized. V is TRBV12-3 or TRBV12-4 and J is TRBJ2-5; D ambiguous. The CDR3 is 13 residues long. Deletions cut 3 bases from V and 5 bases from J, with 10 bases between. CDR3 residues: CASSLSHLETQYF. The DNA for the CDR3 is TGTGCCAGCAGTTTGTCACATCTCGAGACCCAGTACTTC.

The DNA for the CDR3 is TGTGCCAGCAGCCAAGATCTACTAGCGGGGGTCTCCTACGAGCAGTACTTC. Amino acid sequence: CASSQDLLAGVSYEQYF. This chain links TRBV3-1 with TRBJ2-7; 11 bases are a match to TRBD2. The J segment lost 0 bases and the V segment lost 0 bases, leaving 4 bases of the junction unmatched. Germline values: CDR1 LGHDT, CDR2 YNNKEL (reference sequence). There are 17 residues in the CDR3.

This clonotype was detected ten times or more. The genes are TRBV7-3 and TRBJ1-2; D is perhaps TRBD1 (6 bases). Between the trimmed V and J ends, which lost 2 bases and 8 bases, there was a span of 15 bases. This CDR3 spans 14 amino acids. Germline CDR1 SGHTA, CDR2 FQGTGA. The CDR3 DNA reads as TGTGCCAGCAGCTTAGGGGGGTACAGGGAAGGCTACACCTTC. This translates into CASSLGGYREGYTF. Drawing the rest from reference TRBV7-3 and TRBJ1-2, the complete variable domain is GAGVSQTPSNKVTEKGKYVELRCDPISGHTALYWYRQSLGQGPEFLIYFQGTGAADDSGLPNDRFFAVRPEGSVSTLKIQRTERGDSAVYLCASSLGGYREGYTFGSGTRLTVV.

This clonotype has a handful of counts. The chain is built from TRBV25-1 and TRBJ1-2; D is possibly TRBD1 (6 bases). V was cut by 6 bases and J by 2 bases, with 16 bases left in between. CDR3 length: 15 amino acids. Germline V gene lookup returns CDR1 MGHDK and CDR2 SYGVNS. The CDR3 reads CASSRDPQGNYGYTF. The CDR3, as DNA: TGTGCCAGCAGCCGAGACCCTCAGGGGAACTATGGCTACACCTTC.

This clonotype was detected many times. The genes are TRBV6-6 and TRBJ2-3; D is unresolved. CDR1 is MNHNY and CDR2 is SVGAGI in the germline V gene (reference sequence). The CDR3 is made up of 13 amino acids. V lost 5 bases, J lost 1 base, and 7 bases lay in between. As DNA, the CDR3 is TGTGCCAGCAGTGAGGCACGCACAGATACGCAGTATTTT. It translates to CASSEARTDTQYF.